This T cell receptor (beta chain) stems from a study of graft-versus-host responses after intestinal transplantation. For the study at large: All of the recipients had induction that used anti-thymocyte globulin, then tacrolimus and steroids for around three years.

Study-wide results and limits: Among recipient marrow samples, GvH clones were found; some appeared first in ileum or blood.

TCRdb keeps only in-frame clones here, not all; method: immunoSEQ multiplex PCR. In the table there are 95,000 to 110,000 clones, more than 85% of which are singletons. Comments on this clone: Its antigen is currently unknown.

This receptor was identified in a human donor who received an intestinal transplant. Sample: unstimulated CD4+ T cells sorted from spleen or lymph node cells, taken before intestinal transplant.

Here the CDR3 DNA reads TGCGCCAGCAGCTTGGGGGATCAGGGGAGCTCGAATTCACCCCTCCACTTT. Amino acid sequence: CASSLGDQGSSNSPLHF. The chain recombines TRBV5-1 with TRBJ1-6; TRBD1 is a possible D gene (6 bases). From germline, CDR1 is SGHRS and CDR2 YFSETQ. This CDR3 region has 17 residues. The V end was cut by 0 bases, the J end by 7 bases, with 17 bases between.